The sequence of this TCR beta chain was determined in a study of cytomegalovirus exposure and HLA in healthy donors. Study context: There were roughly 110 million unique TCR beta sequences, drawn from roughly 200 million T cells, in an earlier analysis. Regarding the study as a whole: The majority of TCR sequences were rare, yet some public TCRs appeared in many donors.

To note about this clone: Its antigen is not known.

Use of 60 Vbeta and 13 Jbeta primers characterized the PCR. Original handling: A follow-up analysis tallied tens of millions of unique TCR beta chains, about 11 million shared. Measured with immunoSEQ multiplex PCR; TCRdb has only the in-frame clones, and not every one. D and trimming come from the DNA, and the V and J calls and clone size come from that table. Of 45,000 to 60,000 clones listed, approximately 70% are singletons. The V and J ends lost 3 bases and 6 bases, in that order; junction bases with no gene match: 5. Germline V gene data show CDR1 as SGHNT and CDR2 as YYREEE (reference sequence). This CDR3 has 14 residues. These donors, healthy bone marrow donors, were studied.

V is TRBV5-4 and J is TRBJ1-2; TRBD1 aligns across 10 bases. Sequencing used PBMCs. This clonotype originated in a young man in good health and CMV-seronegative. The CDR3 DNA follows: TGTGCCAGCAGCTCAGCGGGACAGGGGAATGGCTACACCTTC. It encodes CASSSAGQGNGYTF.